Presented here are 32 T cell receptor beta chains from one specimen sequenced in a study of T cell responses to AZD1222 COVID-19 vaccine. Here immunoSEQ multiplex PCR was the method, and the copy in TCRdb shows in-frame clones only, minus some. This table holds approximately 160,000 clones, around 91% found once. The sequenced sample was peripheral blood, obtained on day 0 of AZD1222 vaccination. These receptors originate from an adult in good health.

The CDR3 reads CASSPLDNEQFF. The DNA for the CDR3 is TGTGCCAGCTCACCACTAGACAATGAGCAGTTCTTC. The chain employs TRBV18 and TRBJ2-1, with unresolved D. Germline CDR1 is KGHSH and CDR2 is LQKENI. V was clipped by 1 base and J by 5 bases, with 3 bases between them. The CDR3 contains 12 residues.

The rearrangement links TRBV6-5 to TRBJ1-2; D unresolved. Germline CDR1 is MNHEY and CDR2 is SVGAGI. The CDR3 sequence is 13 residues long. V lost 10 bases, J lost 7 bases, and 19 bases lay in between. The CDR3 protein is CAIQEPGGGGYTF. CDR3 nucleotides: TGTGCCATCCAAGAGCCGGGAGGTGGTGGCTACACCTTC.

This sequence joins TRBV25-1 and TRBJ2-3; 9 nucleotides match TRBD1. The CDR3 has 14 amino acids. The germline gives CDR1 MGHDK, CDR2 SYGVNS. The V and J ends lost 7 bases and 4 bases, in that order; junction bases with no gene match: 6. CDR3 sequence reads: CASTGQGFADTQYF. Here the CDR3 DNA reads TGTGCCAGCACCGGACAGGGGTTCGCAGATACGCAGTATTTT.

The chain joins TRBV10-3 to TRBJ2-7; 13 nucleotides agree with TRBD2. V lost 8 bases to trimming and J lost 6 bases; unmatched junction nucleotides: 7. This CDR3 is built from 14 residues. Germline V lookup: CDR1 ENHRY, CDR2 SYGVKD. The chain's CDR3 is CAIGLAGESREQYF. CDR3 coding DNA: TGTGCCATCGGACTAGCGGGAGAAAGTCGCGAGCAGTACTTC.

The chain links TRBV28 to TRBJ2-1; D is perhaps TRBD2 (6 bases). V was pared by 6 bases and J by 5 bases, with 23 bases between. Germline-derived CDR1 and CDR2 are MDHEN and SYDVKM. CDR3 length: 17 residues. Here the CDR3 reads CASRPQRVVAANNEQFF. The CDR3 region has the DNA TGTGCCAGCAGACCCCAAAGGGTGGTAGCGGCCAACAATGAGCAGTTCTTC.

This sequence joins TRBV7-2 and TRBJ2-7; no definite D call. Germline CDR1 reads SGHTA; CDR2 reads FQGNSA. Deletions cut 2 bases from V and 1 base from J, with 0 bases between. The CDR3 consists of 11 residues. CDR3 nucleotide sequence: TGTGCCAGCAGCTTATCCTACGAGCAGTACTTC. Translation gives CASSLSYEQYF.

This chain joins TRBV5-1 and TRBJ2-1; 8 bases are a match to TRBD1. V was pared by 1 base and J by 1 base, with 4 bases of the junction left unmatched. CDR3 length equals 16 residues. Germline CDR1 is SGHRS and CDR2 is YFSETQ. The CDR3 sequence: CASSLRQGRSYNEQFF. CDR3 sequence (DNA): TGCGCCAGCAGCTTGAGACAGGGGAGGTCCTACAATGAGCAGTTCTTC.

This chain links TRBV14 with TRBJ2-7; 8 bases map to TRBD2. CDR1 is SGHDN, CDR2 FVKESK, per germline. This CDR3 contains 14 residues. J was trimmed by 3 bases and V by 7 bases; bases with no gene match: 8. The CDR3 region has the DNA TGTGCCAGCAATGGGCTAGCGGGCTTCTACGAGCAGTACTTC. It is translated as CASNGLAGFYEQYF. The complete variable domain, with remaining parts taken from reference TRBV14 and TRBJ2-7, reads EAGVTQFPSHSVIEKGQTVTLRCDPISGHDNLYWYRRVMGKEIKFLLHFVKESKQDESGMPNNRFLAERTGGTYSTLKVQPAELEDSGVYFCASNGLAGFYEQYFGPGTRLTVT.

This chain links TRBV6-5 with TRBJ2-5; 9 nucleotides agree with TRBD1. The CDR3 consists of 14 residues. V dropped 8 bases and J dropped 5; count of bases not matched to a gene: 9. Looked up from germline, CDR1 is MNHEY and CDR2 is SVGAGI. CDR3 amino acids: CASRTYTGGETQYF. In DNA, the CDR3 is TGTGCCAGCCGTACCTACACAGGGGGCGAGACCCAGTACTTC.

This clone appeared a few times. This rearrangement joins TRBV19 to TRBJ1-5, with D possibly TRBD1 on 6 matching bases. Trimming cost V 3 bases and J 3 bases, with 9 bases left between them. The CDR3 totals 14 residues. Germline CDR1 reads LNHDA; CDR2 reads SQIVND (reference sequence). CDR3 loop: CASSIRQVNQPQHF. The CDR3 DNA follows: TGTGCCAGTAGTATTCGACAGGTCAATCAGCCCCAGCATTTT. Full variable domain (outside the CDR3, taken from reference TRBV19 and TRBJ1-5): DGGITQSPKYLFRKEGQNVTLSCEQNLNHDAMYWYRQDPGQGLRLIYYSQIVNDFQKGDIAEGYSVSREKKESFPLTVTSAQKNPTAFYLCASSIRQVNQPQHFGDGTRLSIL.

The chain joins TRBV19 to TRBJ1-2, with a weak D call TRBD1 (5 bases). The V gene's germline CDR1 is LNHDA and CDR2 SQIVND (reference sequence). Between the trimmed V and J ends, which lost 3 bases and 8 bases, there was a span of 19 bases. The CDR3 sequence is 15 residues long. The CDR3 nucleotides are TGTGCCAGTAGTATGACAGCGATCCCCCTCTTAGGCTACACCTTC. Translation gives CASSMTAIPLLGYTF.

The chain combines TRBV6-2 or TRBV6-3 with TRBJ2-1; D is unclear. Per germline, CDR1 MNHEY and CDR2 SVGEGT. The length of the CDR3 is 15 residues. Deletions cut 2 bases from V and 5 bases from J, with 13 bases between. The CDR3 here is CASSYGLYLNNEQFF. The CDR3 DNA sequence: TGTGCCAGCAGTTACGGGCTGTATCTGAACAATGAGCAGTTCTTC.

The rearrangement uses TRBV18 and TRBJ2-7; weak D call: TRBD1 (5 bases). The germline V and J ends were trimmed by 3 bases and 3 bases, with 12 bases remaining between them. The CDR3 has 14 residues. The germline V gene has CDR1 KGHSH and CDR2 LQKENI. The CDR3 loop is CASSPRQGVYEQYF. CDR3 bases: TGTGCCAGCTCACCTCGGCAGGGCGTCTACGAGCAGTACTTC.

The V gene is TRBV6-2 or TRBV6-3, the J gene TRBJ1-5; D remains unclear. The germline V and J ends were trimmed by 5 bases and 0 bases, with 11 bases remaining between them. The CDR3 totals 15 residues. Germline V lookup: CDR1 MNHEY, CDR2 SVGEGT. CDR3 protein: CASSPARDSNQPQHF. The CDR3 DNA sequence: TGTGCCAGCAGTCCCGCCCGAGATAGCAATCAGCCCCAGCATTTT.

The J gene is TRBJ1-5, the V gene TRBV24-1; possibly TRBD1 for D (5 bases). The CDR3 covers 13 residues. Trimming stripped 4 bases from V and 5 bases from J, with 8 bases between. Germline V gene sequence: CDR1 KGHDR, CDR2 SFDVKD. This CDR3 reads CATSDRADQPQHF. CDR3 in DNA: TGTGCCACCAGTGACAGGGCGGATCAGCCCCAGCATTTT.

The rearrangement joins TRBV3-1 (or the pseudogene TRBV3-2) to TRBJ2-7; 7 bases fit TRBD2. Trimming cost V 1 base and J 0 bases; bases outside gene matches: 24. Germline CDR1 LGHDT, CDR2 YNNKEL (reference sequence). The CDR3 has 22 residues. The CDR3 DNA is TGTGCCAGCAGCCAAGTGAGGGGACTACCCGGGGGTGCACCTCCGTGCTCCTACGAGCAGTACTTC. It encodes CASSQVRGLPGGAPPCSYEQYF.

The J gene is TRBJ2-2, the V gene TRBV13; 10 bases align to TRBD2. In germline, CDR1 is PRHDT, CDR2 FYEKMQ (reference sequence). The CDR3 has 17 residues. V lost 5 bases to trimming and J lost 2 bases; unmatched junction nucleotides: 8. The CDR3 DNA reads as TGTGCCAGCAGCCCAGGAGGACTAGCGGTTAACACCGGGGAGCTGTTTTTT. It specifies CASSPGGLAVNTGELFF.

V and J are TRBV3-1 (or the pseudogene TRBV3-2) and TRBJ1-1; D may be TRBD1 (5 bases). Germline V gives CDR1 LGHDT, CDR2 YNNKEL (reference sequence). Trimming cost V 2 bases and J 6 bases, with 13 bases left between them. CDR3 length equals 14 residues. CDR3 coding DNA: TGTGCCAGCAGCCAACAGCGAGGGGCCTCTGAAGCTTTCTTT. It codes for CASSQQRGASEAFF.

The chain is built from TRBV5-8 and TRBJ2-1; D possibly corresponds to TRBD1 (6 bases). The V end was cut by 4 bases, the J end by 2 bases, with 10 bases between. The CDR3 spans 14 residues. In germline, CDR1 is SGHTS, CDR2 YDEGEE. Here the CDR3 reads CASSRQETYNEQFF. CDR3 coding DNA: TGTGCCAGCAGCCGACAGGAAACCTACAATGAGCAGTTCTTC. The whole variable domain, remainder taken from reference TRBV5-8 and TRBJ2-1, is EAGVTQSPTHLIKTRGQQATLRCSPISGHTSVYWYQQALGLGLQFLLWYDEGEERNRGNFPPRFSGRQFPNYSSELNVNALELEDSALYLCASSRQETYNEQFFGPGTRLTVL.

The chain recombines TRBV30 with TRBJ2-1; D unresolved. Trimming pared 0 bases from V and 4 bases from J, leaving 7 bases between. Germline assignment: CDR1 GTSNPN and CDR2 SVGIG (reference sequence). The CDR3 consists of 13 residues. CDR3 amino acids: CAWSVAGYNEQFF. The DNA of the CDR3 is TGTGCCTGGAGTGTAGCTGGGTACAATGAGCAGTTCTTC. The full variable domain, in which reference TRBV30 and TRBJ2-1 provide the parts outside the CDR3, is SQTIHQWPATLVQPVGSPLSLECTVEGTSNPNLYWYRQAAGRGLQLLFYSVGIGQISSEVPQNLSASRPQDRQFILSSKKLLLSDSGFYLCAWSVAGYNEQFFGPGTRLTVL.

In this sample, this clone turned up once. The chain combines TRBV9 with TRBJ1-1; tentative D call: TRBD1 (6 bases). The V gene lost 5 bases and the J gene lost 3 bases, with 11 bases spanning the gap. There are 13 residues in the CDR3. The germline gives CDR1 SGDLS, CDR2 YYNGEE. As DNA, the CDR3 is TGTGCCAGCAGTCTTACAGGGCACACTGAAGCTTTCTTT. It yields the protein CASSLTGHTEAFF.

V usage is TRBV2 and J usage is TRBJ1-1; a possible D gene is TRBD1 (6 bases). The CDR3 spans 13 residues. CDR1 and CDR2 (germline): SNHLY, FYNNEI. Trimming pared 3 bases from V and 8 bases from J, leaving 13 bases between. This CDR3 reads CASSERQDGEAFF. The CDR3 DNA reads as TGTGCCAGCAGTGAGAGACAGGATGGAGAAGCTTTCTTT.

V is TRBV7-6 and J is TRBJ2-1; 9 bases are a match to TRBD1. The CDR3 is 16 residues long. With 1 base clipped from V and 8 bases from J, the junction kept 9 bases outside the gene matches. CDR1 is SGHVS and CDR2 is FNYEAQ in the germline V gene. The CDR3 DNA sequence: TGTGCCAGCAGCTTAGGGCCGGGACAGGGTGCCTATGAGCAGTTCTTC. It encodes CASSLGPGQGAYEQFF.

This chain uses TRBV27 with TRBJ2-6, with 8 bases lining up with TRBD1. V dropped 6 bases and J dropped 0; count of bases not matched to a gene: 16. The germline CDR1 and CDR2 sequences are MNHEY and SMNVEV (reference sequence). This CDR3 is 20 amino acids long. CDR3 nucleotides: TGTGCCAGCAGCTCCTCATGGGACAGGCAAAACCCCTCTGGGGCCAACGTCCTGACTTTC. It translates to CASSSSWDRQNPSGANVLTF.

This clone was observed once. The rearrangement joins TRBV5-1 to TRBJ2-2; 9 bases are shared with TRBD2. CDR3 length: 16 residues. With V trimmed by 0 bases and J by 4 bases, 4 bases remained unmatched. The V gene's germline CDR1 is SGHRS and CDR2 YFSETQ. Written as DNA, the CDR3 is TGCGCCAGCAGCTTGGTGGGACTAGCAACCACCGGGGAGCTGTTTTTT. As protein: CASSLVGLATTGELFF.

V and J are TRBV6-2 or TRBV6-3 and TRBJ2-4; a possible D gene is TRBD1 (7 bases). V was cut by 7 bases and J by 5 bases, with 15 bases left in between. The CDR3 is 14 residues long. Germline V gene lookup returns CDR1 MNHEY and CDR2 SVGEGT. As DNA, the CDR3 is TGTGCCAGCAACCCCGACAGGGAGGAAAACATTCAGTACTTC. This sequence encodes CASNPDREENIQYF.

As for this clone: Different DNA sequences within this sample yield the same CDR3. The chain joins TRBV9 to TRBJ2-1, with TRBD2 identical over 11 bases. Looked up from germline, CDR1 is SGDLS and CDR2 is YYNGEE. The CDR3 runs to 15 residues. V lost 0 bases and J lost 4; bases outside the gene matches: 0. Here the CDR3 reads CASSVGTSGYNEQFF. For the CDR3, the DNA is TGTGCCAGCAGCGTAGGGACTAGCGGGTACAATGAGCAGTTCTTC.

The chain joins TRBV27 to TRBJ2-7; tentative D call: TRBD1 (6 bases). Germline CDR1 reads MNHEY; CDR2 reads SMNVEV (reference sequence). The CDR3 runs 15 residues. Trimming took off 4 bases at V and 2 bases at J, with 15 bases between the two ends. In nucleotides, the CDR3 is TGTGCCAGCAGTTACTCCGGGACACCTCCCTACGAGCAGTACTTC. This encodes CASSYSGTPPYEQYF.

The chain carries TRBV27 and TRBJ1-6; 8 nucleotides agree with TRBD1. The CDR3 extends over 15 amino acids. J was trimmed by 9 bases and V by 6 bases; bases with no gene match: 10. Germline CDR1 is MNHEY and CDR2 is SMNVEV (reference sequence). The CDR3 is CASSLSGGRSSPLHF. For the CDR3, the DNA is TGTGCCAGCAGCCTCTCAGGGGGCCGGAGTTCACCCCTCCACTTT.

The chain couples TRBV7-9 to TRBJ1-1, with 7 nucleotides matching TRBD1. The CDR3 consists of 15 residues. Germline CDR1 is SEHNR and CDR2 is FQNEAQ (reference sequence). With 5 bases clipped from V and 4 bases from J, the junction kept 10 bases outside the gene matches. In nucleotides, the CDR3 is TGTGCCAGCAGCCTCGATCAGGGGGTGGTCACTGAAGCTTTCTTT. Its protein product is CASSLDQGVVTEAFF.

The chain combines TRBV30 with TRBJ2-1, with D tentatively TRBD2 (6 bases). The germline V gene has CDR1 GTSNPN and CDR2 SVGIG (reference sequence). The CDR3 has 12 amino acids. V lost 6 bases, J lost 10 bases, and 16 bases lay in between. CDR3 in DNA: TGTGCCTGTAGCGGACGGGCCGACGAGCAGTTCTTC. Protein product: CACSGRADEQFF.

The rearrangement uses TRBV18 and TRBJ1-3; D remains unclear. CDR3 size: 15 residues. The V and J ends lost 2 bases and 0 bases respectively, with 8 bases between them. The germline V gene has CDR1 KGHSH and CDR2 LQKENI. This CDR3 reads CASSPTAYSGNTIYF. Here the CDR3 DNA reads TGTGCCAGCTCACCAACAGCTTACTCTGGAAACACCATATATTTT.